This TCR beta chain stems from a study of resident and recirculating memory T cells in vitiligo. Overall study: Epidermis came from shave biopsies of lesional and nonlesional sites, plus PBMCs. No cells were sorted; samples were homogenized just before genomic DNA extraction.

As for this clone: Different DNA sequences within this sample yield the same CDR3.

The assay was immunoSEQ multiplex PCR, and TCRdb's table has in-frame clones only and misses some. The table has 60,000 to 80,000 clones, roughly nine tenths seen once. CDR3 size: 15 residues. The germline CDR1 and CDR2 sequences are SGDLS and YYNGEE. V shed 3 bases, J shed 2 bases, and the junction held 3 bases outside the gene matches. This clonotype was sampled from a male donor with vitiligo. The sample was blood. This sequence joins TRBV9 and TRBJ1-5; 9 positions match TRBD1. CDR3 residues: CASSATGGGNQPQHF. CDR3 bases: TGTGCCAGCAGCGCGACAGGGGGAGGCAATCAGCCCCAGCATTTT. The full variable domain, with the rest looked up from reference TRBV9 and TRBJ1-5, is DSGVTQTPKHLITATGQRVTLRCSPRSGDLSVYWYQQSLDQGLQFLIQYYNGEERAKGNILERFSAQQFPDLHSELNLSSLELGDSALYFCASSATGGGNQPQHFGDGTRLSIL.